These 21 T cell receptor beta chains were sequenced from one sample in a study of shared clonotypes between healthy human individuals. Repertoires were generated with immunoSEQ multiplex PCR, while TCRdb's copy carries only in-frame clones and drops some. The data show around 650,000 clones, with roughly 96% seen just once and about 0.12% held by the top ten. The naive CD8 population came from CD45RO-negative cells selected for CCR7, without terminally differentiated effector memory CD45RA+ cells. The specimen was naive CD8+ T cells sorted from blood. These receptors all stem from a woman aged 25-40 years in good health.

A word on this clone: In the same sample, other DNA sequences code for this CDR3. This chain connects TRBV27 to TRBJ2-3; 11 bases are a match to TRBD2. V dropped 5 bases and J dropped 3; count of bases not matched to a gene: 4. The CDR3 totals 15 residues. CDR1 and CDR2 from the germline V gene are MNHEY and SMNVEV (reference sequence). The CDR3 here is CASSLGTSGTDTQYF. CDR3 nucleotide sequence: TGTGCCAGCAGTCTGGGGACTAGCGGAACAGATACGCAGTATTTT.

The chain employs TRBV29-1 and TRBJ1-2, with D possibly matching TRBD1 (5 bases). V was clipped by 1 base and J by 4 bases, with 19 bases between them. The CDR3 covers 16 residues. Per the germline V gene, CDR1 is SQVTM and CDR2 is ANQGSEA. The CDR3 nucleotides read TGCAGCGTTGAAGTATCGGGACGGGACTTCCCCTATGGCTACACCTTC. Protein sequence: CSVEVSGRDFPYGYTF.

This clone came up once. The chain is built from TRBV4-1 and TRBJ2-5; 8 nucleotides line up with TRBD1. The CDR3 length is 19 residues. J gave up 7 bases and V 6 bases, and 25 bases lay outside the gene matches. Germline CDR1 is MGHRA and CDR2 is YSYEKL. Here the CDR3 DNA reads TGCGCCAGCAGTCGTATGGGGCCGGGGACAGGACACCATAGGGGGACCCAGTACTTC. Translation: CASSRMGPGTGHHRGTQYF.

The gene calls are TRBV11-2 and TRBJ2-7, with TRBD2 identical over 8 bases. This CDR3 region has 15 residues. V trimming: 4 bases; J trimming: 2 bases; junction bases outside the gene matches: 7. Germline-derived CDR1 and CDR2 are SGHAT and FQNNGV. The CDR3 loop is CASSYTLAGTYEQYF. The CDR3 nucleotides are TGTGCCAGCAGCTACACCTTAGCGGGGACCTACGAGCAGTACTTC. Complete variable domain (other parts from reference TRBV11-2 and TRBJ2-7): EAGVAQSPRYKIIEKRQSVAFWCNPISGHATLYWYQQILGQGPKLLIQFQNNGVVDDSQLPKDRFSAERLKGVDSTLKIQPAKLEDSAVYLCASSYTLAGTYEQYFGPGTRLTVT.

The chain joins TRBV29-1 to TRBJ2-1; 10 nucleotides match TRBD2. Trimming cost V 6 bases and J 0 bases; bases outside gene matches: 14. The germline CDR1 and CDR2 sequences are SQVTM and ANQGSEA. This CDR3 contains 18 residues. CDR3 bases: TGCAGCGTCCTTTTGACCCTACTAGCGGGAAGCTCCTACAATGAGCAGTTCTTC. Protein sequence: CSVLLTLLAGSSYNEQFF.

V and J are TRBV25-1 and TRBJ2-2; D ambiguous. Trimming removed 5 bases at V and 0 bases at J, with 7 bases between. The CDR3 loop spans 14 amino acids. In germline, CDR1 is MGHDK, CDR2 SYGVNS. CDR3 amino acids: CASSLGANTGELFF. The CDR3 DNA follows: TGTGCCAGCAGTCTAGGAGCGAACACCGGGGAGCTGTTTTTT.

The rearrangement joins TRBV7-2 to TRBJ1-5, with 8 bases that match TRBD1. CDR1 and CDR2 (germline): SGHTA, FQGNSA. The CDR3 is made up of 14 amino acids. J was trimmed by 7 bases and V by 0 bases; bases with no gene match: 2. The CDR3 spells CASSLATGEQPQHF. The CDR3, as DNA: TGTGCCAGCAGCTTAGCGACAGGGGAACAGCCCCAGCATTTT.

The V call is TRBV27, the J call TRBJ2-2; 7 bases fit TRBD1. The CDR3 has 15 amino acids. CDR1 MNHEY and CDR2 SMNVEV come from the germline V gene (reference sequence). The V gene end was trimmed by 2 bases and the J gene end by 9 bases; junction bases not matched to a gene: 9. This CDR3 is CASSLKGGLVRELFF. The CDR3 coding sequence is TGTGCCAGCAGTTTAAAAGGGGGCTTGGTCAGGGAGCTGTTTTTT.

This rearrangement joins TRBV11-2 to TRBJ1-4; a possible D gene is TRBD1 (5 bases). Germline V gene lookup returns CDR1 SGHAT and CDR2 FQNNGV. The CDR3 has 14 amino acids. The V end lost 4 bases, the J end lost 0 bases, and 6 bases lay between the germline ends. In nucleotides, the CDR3 is TGTGCCAGCAGCTCGACAGCAACTAATGAAAAACTGTTTTTT. It specifies CASSSTATNEKLFF. The entire variable domain, with the rest obtained from reference TRBV11-2 and TRBJ1-4, is as follows: EAGVAQSPRYKIIEKRQSVAFWCNPISGHATLYWYQQILGQGPKLLIQFQNNGVVDDSQLPKDRFSAERLKGVDSTLKIQPAKLEDSAVYLCASSSTATNEKLFFGSGTQLSVL.

A single count supports this clone. The rearrangement joins TRBV7-9 to TRBJ1-5; no reliable D call. V shed 1 base and J shed 9 bases, with 16 bases lying between them. Germline values: CDR1 SEHNR, CDR2 FQNEAQ (reference sequence). The CDR3 is made up of 15 amino acids. The CDR3 bases are TGTGCCAGCAGCTTAGGAGAGACCGGGGATCTGCCCCAGCATTTT. Its protein is CASSLGETGDLPQHF.

This clone was detected only once. The CDR3 region is CASSRDGSGRGTYEQYF. The CDR3 nucleotides are TGCGCCAGCAGTCGAGATGGGAGCGGGAGGGGGACCTACGAGCAGTACTTC. V is TRBV4-1 and J is TRBJ2-5, with 10 bases aligning to TRBD2. The J call is in doubt because the DNA end fits TRBJ2-7 better. The CDR3 is 17 amino acids. The germline CDR1 and CDR2 sequences are MGHRA and YSYEKL.

This CDR3 is CARGTGEGNTEAFF. CDR3 bases: TGTGCCAGAGGGACAGGGGAGGGAAACACTGAAGCTTTCTTT. V usage is TRBV2 and J usage is TRBJ1-1; TRBD1 matches at 10 bases. The CDR3 covers 14 residues. CDR1 is SNHLY, CDR2 FYNNEI, per germline. V lost 9 bases to trimming and J lost 2 bases; unmatched junction nucleotides: 6.

The chain links TRBV6-5 to TRBJ2-5; D tentatively fits TRBD1 or TRBD2 (5 bases each). TRBJ2-7 matches the DNA end more closely, so the J call is doubtful. The V gene's germline CDR1 is MNHEY and CDR2 SVGAGI. The CDR3 length is 14 residues. CDR3 protein: CASSLARDHYEQYF. The DNA of the CDR3 is TGTGCCAGCAGTCTCGCCCGGGACCACTACGAGCAGTACTTC.

The genes are TRBV5-1 and TRBJ2-7; 9 bases align to TRBD2. The CDR3 has 15 amino acids. CDR1 SGHRS and CDR2 YFSETQ come from the germline V gene. After removal of 0 bases from V and 3 bases from J, the junction contained 4 bases not matched to a gene. This CDR3 reads CASSLASGTNYEQYF. The CDR3 region has the DNA TGCGCCAGCAGCTTGGCTAGCGGGACCAACTACGAGCAGTACTTC.

The gene calls are TRBV27 and TRBJ2-1, with 13 bases lining up with TRBD2. J was trimmed by 9 bases and V by 5 bases; bases with no gene match: 7. This CDR3 spans 15 amino acids. The germline V gene has CDR1 MNHEY and CDR2 SMNVEV (reference sequence). CDR3 nucleotides: TGTGCCAGCAGTCCCGGGACTAGCGGGAAGGTTGAGCAGTTCTTC. This encodes CASSPGTSGKVEQFF.

The CDR3 sequence is CASSLSVTGYTF. For the CDR3, the DNA is TGTGCCAGCAGTTTAAGTGTGACCGGCTACACCTTC. This chain joins TRBV28 and TRBJ1-2; no firm D call. Trimming took 2 bases from V and 8 from J, leaving 9 bases between them. The CDR3 sequence is 12 residues long. CDR1 MDHEN and CDR2 SYDVKM come from the germline V gene.

V is TRBV6-6 and J is TRBJ2-3; D might be TRBD2 (6 bases). The CDR3 runs to 15 residues. Germline assignment: CDR1 MNHNY and CDR2 SVGAGI (reference sequence). V was cut by 6 bases and J by 1 base, with 14 bases left in between. The chain's CDR3 is CASREWSSGTDTQYF. For the CDR3, the DNA is TGTGCCAGCAGGGAATGGTCTAGCGGCACAGATACGCAGTATTTT.

The chain joins TRBV6-1 to TRBJ2-5; no reliable D call. Germline V gene data show CDR1 as MNHNS and CDR2 as SASEGT. This CDR3 contains 13 residues. The germline V and J ends were trimmed by 1 base and 5 bases, with 8 bases remaining between them. The CDR3 region is CASSEVGLETQYF. CDR3 bases: TGTGCCAGCAGTGAAGTAGGGCTTGAGACCCAGTACTTC.

The chain has TRBV29-1 and TRBJ2-5; 12 bases line up with TRBD1. Per germline, CDR1 SQVTM and CDR2 ANQGSEA. This CDR3 has 14 amino acids. J lost 5 bases, V lost 7 bases, and 8 bases had no gene match. CDR3 loop: CSAYGTGGFETQYF. As DNA, the CDR3 is TGCAGCGCTTACGGGACAGGGGGCTTCGAGACCCAGTACTTC.

The V gene is TRBV19, the J gene TRBJ2-7, with 10 bases that match TRBD2. Germline CDR1 and CDR2: LNHDA and SQIVND (reference sequence). The CDR3 consists of 19 residues. J lost 0 bases, V lost 4 bases, and 15 bases had no gene match. CDR3 nucleotides: TGTGCCAGTAGTACCCCCTTGGTTGGGCTAGCGGGAGTCTCCTACGAGCAGTACTTC. The encoded protein is CASSTPLVGLAGVSYEQYF.

This clone was counted a single time. The chain employs TRBV19 and TRBJ2-1, with TRBD1 matching over 7 bases. Germline V gene data show CDR1 as LNHDA and CDR2 as SQIVND (reference sequence). Trimming at V came to 5 bases and at J to 7 bases, leaving 14 bases not matched to a gene. The CDR3 is 16 residues long. The CDR3 DNA reads as TGTGCCAGTAGTCTTTTTTTGTGGGAGACAGGGAATGAGCAGTTCTTC. It codes for CASSLFLWETGNEQFF.